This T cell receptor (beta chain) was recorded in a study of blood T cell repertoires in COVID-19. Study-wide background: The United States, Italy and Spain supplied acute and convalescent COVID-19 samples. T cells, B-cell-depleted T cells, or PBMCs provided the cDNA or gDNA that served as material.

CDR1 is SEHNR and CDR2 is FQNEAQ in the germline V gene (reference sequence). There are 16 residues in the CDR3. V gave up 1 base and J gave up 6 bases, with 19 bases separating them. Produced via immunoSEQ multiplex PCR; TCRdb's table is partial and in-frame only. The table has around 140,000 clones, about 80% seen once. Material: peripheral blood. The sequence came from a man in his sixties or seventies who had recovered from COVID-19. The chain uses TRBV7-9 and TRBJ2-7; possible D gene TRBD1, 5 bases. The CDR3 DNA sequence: TGTGCCAGCAGCTTAGTCTTAGGCAGGGCATTCTCCGAGCAGTACTTC. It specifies CASSLVLGRAFSEQYF.